This TCR beta chain emerged from a study of human T cells and chemical hapten exposure. The V and J ends lost 5 bases and 6 bases respectively, with 10 bases between them. Per the germline V gene, CDR1 is SEHNR and CDR2 is FQNEAQ (reference sequence). This CDR3 is built from 12 residues. Time point noted: patch test 1, 2 weeks after DPC sensitization. Treatment here: therapeutic diphenylcyclopropenone sensitization with weekly scalp DPC. This clonotype appeared many times. TCRdb used MiXCR to reprocess the RACE reads, holding one entry per CDR3 protein. The table shows around 300,000 distinct CDR3 sequences, with roughly 6.9% occurring only once.

The V and J genes are TRBV7-9 and TRBJ1-1; a possible D gene is TRBD1 (5 bases). The specimen comprised whole blood, sampled in connection with sensitization to the hapten diphenylcyclopropenone (DPC). This TCR derives from a woman younger than 30 with alopecia areata. Some clones in this sample may be carry-over from other donors' samples. Here the CDR3 reads CASSPGTAEAFF. The CDR3, as DNA: TGTGCCAGCAGCCCCGGGACGGCTGAAGCTTTCTTT. The full variable domain, completed using reference TRBV7-9 and TRBJ1-1, is DTGVSQNPRHKITKRGQNVTFRCDPISEHNRLYWYRQTLGQGPEFLTYFQNEAQLEKSRLLSDRFSAERPKGSFSTLEIQRTEQGDSAMYLCASSPGTAEAFFGQGTRLTVV.